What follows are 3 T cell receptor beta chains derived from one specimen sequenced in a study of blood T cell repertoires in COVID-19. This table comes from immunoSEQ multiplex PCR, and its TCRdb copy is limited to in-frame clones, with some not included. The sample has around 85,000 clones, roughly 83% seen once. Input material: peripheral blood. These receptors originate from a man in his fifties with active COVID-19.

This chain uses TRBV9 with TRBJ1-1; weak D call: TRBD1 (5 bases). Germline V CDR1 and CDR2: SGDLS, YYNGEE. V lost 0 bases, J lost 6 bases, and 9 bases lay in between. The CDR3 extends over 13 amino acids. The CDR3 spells CASSVEDSSEAFF. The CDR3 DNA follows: TGTGCCAGCAGCGTAGAAGACAGCTCTGAAGCTTTCTTT.

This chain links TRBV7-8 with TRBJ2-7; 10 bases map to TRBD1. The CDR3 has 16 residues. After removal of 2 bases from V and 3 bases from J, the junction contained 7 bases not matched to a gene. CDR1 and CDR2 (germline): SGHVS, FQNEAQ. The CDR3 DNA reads TGTGCCAGCAGCTTACTCCCGGGACAGGGGAGCTACGAGCAGTACTTC. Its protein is CASSLLPGQGSYEQYF.

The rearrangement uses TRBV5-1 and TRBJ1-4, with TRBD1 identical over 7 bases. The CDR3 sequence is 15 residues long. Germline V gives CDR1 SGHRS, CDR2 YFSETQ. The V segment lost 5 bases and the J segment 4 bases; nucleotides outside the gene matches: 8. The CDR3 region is CASSPTGVYNEKLFF. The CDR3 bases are TGCGCCAGCAGTCCTACAGGGGTCTATAATGAAAAACTGTTTTTT.